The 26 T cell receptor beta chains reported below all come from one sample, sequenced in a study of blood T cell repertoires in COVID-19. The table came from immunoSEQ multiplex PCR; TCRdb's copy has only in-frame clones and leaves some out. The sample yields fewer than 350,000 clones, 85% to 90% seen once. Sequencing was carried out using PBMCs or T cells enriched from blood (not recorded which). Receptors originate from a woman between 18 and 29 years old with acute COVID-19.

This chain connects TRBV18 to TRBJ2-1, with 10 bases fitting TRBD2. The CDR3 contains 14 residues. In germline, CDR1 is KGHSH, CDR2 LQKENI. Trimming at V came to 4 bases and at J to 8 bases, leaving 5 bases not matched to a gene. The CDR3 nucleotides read TGTGCCAGCTCACGGACTAGCGGAGTCGATGAGCAGTTCTTC. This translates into CASSRTSGVDEQFF.

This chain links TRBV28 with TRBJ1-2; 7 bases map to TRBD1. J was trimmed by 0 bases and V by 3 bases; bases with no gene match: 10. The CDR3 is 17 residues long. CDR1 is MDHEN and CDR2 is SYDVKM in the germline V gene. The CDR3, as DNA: TGTGCCAGCAGTTTGAGTGACAGGGCGATAGCTAACTATGGCTACACCTTC. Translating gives CASSLSDRAIANYGYTF.

The CDR3 bases are TGTGCCAGCATCACCGAGGGTGGGCTGTTCGGCACTGAAGCTTTCTTT. Amino acids: CASITEGGLFGTEAFF. The rearrangement joins TRBV2 to TRBJ1-1; D not resolved. CDR1 and CDR2 from the germline V gene are SNHLY and FYNNEI. Trimming shortened V by 7 bases and J by 4 bases, and 22 bases separated the two germline ends. The CDR3 runs 16 residues.

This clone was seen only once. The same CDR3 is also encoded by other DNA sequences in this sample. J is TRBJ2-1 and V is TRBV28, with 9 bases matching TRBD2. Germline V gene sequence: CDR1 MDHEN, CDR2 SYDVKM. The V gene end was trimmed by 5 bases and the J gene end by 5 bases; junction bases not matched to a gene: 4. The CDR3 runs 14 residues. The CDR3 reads CASSLAGGNNEQFF. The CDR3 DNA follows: TGTGCCAGCAGTCTTGCGGGAGGGAACAATGAGCAGTTCTTC.

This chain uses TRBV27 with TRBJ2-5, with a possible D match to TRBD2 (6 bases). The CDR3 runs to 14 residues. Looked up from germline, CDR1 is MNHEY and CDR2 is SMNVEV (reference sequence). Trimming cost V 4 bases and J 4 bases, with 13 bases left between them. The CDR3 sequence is CASSWGGDGETQYF. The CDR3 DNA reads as TGTGCCAGCAGTTGGGGCGGGGACGGAGAGACCCAGTACTTC.

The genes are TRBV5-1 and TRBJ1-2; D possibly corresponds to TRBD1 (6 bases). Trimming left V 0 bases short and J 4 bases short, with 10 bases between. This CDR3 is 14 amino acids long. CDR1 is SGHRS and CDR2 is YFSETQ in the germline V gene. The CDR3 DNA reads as TGCGCCAGCAGCTTGGGGTCAGGGGCCTATGGCTACACCTTC. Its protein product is CASSLGSGAYGYTF.

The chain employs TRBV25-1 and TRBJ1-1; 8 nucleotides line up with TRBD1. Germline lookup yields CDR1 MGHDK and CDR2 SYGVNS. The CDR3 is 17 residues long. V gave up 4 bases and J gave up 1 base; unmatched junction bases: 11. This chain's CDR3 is CASSGSFKGQGNTEAFF. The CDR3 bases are TGTGCCAGCAGTGGGTCGTTCAAAGGACAGGGGAACACTGAAGCTTTCTTT. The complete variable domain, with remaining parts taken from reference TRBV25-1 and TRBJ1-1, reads EADIYQTPRYLVIGTGKKITLECSQTMGHDKMYWYQQDPGMELHLIHYSYGVNSTEKGDLSSESTVSRIRTEHFPLTLESARPSHTSQYLCASSGSFKGQGNTEAFFGQGTRLTVV.

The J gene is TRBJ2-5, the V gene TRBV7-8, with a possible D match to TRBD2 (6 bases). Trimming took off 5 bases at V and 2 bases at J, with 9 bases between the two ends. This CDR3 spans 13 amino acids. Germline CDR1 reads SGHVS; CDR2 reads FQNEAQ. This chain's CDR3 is CASSGEVQETQYF. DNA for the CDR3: TGTGCCAGCAGCGGGGAGGTTCAAGAGACCCAGTACTTC.

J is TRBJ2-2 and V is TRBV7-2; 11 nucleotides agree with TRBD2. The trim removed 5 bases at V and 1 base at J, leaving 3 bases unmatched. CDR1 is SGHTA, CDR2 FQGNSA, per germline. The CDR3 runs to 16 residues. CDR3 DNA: TGTGCCAGCAGCGAGGGACTAGCGGTGAACACCGGGGAGCTGTTTTTT. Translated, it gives CASSEGLAVNTGELFF.

DNA for the CDR3: TGTGCCAGCAGTCAAAGACAGGGGGACTTCGCCAAAAACATTCAGTACTTC. Encoded protein: CASSQRQGDFAKNIQYF. The chain is built from TRBV6-6 and TRBJ2-4; 9 positions match TRBD1. CDR3 length: 17 amino acids. J was trimmed by 1 base and V by 5 bases; bases with no gene match: 9. CDR1 is MNHNY and CDR2 is SVGAGI in the germline V gene (reference sequence).

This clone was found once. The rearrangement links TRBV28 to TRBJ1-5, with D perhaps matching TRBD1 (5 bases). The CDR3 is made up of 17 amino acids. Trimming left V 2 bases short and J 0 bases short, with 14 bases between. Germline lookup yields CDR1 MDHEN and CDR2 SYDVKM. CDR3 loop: CASSLLLTDHSNQPQHF. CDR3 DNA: TGTGCCAGCAGTTTACTCTTGACAGACCATAGCAATCAGCCCCAGCATTTT. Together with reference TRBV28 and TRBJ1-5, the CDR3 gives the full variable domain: DVKVTQSSRYLVKRTGEKVFLECVQDMDHENMFWYRQDPGLGLRLIYFSYDVKMKEKGDIPEGYSVSREKKERFSLILESASTNQTSMYLCASSLLLTDHSNQPQHFGDGTRLSIL.

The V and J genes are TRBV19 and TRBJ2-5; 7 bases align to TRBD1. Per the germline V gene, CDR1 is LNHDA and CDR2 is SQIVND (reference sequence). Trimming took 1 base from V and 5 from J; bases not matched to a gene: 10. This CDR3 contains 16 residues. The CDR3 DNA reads TGTGCCAGTAGTATAGGCTGGGACAGCTGGAAGGAGACCCAGTACTTC. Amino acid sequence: CASSIGWDSWKETQYF.

The CDR3 DNA is TGTGCCAGCAGTTTAAAGGCTCTTGGCGGGAGAGACTACGAGCAGTACTTC. Translating gives CASSLKALGGRDYEQYF. This chain joins TRBV27 and TRBJ2-7, with TRBD2 matching 7 bases. The CDR3 sequence is 17 residues long. Germline CDR1 MNHEY, CDR2 SMNVEV (reference sequence). J gave up 3 bases and V 2 bases, and 13 bases lay outside the gene matches.

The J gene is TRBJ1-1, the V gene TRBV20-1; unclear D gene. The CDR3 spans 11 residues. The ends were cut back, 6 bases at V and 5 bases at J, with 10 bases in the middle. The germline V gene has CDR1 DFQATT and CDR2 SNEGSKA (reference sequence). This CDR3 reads CSASRATEAFF. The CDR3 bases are TGCAGTGCCAGCCGAGCGACTGAAGCTTTCTTT.

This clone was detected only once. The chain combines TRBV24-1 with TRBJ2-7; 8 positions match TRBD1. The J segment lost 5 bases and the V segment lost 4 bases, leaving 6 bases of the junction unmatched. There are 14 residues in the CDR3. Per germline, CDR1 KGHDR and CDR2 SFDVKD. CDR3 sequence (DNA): TGTGCCACCAGTGACACTCAGGGGGCTCACGAGCAGTACTTC. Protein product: CATSDTQGAHEQYF.

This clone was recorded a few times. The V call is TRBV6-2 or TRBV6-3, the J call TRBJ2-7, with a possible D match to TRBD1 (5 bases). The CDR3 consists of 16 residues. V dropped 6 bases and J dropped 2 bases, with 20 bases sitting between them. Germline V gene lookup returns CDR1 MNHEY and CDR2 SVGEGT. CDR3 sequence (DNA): TGTGCCAGCAGCCCTGGGTTCTGGGGCGCCCCCTACGAGCAGTACTTC. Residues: CASSPGFWGAPYEQYF.

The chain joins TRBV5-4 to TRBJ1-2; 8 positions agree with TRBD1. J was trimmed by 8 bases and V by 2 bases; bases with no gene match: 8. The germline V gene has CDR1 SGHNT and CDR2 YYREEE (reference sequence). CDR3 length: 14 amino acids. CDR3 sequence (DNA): TGTGCCAGCAGCTTTGGACAGGGTTTGAGAGGCTACACCTTC. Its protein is CASSFGQGLRGYTF. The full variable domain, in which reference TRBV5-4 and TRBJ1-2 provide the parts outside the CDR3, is ETGVTQSPTHLIKTRGQQVTLRCSSQSGHNTVSWYQQALGQGPQFIFQYYREEENGRGNFPPRFSGLQFPNYSSELNVNALELDDSALYLCASSFGQGLRGYTFGSGTRLTVV.

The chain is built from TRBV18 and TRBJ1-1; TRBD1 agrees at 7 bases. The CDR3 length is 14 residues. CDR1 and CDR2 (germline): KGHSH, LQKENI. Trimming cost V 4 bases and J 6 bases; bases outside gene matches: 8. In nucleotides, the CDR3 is TGTGCCAGCTCACGACAGGGACCCAAGGCTGAAGCTTTCTTT. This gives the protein CASSRQGPKAEAFF.

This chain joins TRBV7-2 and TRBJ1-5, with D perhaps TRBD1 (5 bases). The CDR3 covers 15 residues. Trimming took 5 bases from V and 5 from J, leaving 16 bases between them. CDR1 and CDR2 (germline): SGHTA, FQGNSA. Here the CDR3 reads CASSPRGGDYQPQHF. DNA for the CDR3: TGTGCCAGCAGCCCTCGCGGGGGTGATTATCAGCCCCAGCATTTT.

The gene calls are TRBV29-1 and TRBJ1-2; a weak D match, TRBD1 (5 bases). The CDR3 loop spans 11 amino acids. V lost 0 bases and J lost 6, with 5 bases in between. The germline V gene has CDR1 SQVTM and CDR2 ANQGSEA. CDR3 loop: CSVEDRDGYTF. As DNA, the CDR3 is TGCAGCGTTGAAGACAGGGATGGCTACACCTTC.

CDR3 nucleotides: TGCGCCAGCAGCTTGGGGTCTCAGGAGGTCTTCACTGAAGCTTTCTTT. This encodes CASSLGSQEVFTEAFF. The chain combines TRBV5-1 with TRBJ1-1; D uncertain. Germline V gives CDR1 SGHRS, CDR2 YFSETQ. V lost 0 bases and J 4 bases, leaving 16 bases between the germline ends. The CDR3 contains 16 residues.

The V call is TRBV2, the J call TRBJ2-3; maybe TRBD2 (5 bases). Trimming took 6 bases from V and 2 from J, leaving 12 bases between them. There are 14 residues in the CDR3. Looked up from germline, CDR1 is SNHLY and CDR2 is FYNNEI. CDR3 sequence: CASRPRVTTDTQYF. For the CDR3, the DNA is TGTGCCAGCAGGCCGAGGGTTACCACAGATACGCAGTATTTT.

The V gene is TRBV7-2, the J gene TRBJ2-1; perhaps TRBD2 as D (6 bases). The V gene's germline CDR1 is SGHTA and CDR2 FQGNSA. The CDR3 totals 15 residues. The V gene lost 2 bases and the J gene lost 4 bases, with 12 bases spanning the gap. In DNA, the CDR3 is TGTGCCAGCAGCTTAACCGGGACTGGGTACAATGAGCAGTTCTTC. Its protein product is CASSLTGTGYNEQFF.

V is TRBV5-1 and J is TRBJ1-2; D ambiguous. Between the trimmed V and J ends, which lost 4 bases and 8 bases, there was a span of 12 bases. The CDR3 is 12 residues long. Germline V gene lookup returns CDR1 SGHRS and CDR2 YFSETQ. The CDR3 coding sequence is TGCGCCAGCAGCCCGGCGGCGGAGGGCTACACCTTC. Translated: CASSPAAEGYTF. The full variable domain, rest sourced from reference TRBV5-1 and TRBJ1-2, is KAGVTQTPRYLIKTRGQQVTLSCSPISGHRSVSWYQQTPGQGLQFLFEYFSETQRNKGNFPGRFSGRQFSNSRSEMNVSTLELGDSALYLCASSPAAEGYTFGSGTRLTVV.

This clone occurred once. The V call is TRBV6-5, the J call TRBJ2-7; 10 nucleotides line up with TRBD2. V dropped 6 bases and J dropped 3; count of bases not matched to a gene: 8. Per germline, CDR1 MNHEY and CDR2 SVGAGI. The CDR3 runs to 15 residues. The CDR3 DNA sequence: TGTGCCAGCAGACGCGGGACTAGCGCAATCTACGAGCAGTACTTC. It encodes CASRRGTSAIYEQYF.

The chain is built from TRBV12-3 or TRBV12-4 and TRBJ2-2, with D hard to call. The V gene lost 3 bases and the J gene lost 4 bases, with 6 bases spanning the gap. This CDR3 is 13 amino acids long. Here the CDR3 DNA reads TGTGCCAGCAGTTTCCAGTTCACCGGGGAGCTGTTTTTT. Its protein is CASSFQFTGELFF.